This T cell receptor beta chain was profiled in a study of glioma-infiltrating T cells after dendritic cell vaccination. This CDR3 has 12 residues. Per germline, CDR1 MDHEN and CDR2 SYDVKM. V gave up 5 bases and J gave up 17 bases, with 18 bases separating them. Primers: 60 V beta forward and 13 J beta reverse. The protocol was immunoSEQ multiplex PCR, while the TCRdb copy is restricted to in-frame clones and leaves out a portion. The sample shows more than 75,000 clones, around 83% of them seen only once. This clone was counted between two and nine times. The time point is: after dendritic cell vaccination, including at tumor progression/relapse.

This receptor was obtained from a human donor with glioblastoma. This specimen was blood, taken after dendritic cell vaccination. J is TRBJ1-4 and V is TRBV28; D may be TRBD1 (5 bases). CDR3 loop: CASSTTVGASFF. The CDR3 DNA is TGTGCCAGCAGTACGACAGTTGGGGCGAGTTTTTTT.